A single sample gave rise to the 25 T cell receptor beta chains below, sequenced in a study of early T cells in non-severe SARS-CoV-2 infection. TCRdb re-derived calls from the 5' RACE reads in MiXCR, one entry per CDR3 protein. This sample carries 35,000 to 45,000 distinct CDR3 sequences, around 6.1% of them seen once, and the ten largest clones take over 10%. Sequencing input: whole blood. Source of these receptors: an adult who was a healthcare worker with PCR-confirmed SARS-CoV-2 infection or an uninfected control (not recorded which).

This clonotype was detected many times. V usage is TRBV11-3 and J usage is TRBJ1-6; the match to TRBD1 covers 8 bases. Losses at the gene ends were 5 bases for V and 4 bases for J; bases not matched to a gene: 13. Per the germline V gene, CDR1 is SGHNT and CDR2 is YENEEA. The CDR3 has 18 residues. CDR3: CASSPPGTGWEYNSPLHF. The CDR3 nucleotides read TGTGCCAGCAGCCCGCCCGGGACAGGCTGGGAGTATAATTCACCCCTCCACTTT.

By its share, this clonotype is medium-sized. The chain employs TRBV27 and TRBJ2-7; 8 nucleotides agree with TRBD1. After removal of 8 bases from V and 5 bases from J, the junction contained 11 bases not matched to a gene. Germline V gene lookup returns CDR1 MNHEY and CDR2 SMNVEV (reference sequence). This CDR3 comprises 14 residues. This chain's CDR3 is CASFSRTGRHEQYF. The CDR3 bases are TGTGCCAGCTTTTCCCGGACAGGGAGACACGAGCAGTACTTC.

The V gene is TRBV12-3 or TRBV12-4, the J gene TRBJ2-7; D is unresolved. The CDR3 covers 15 residues. Between the trimmed V and J ends, which lost 1 base and 6 bases, there was a span of 16 bases. CDR3 sequence (DNA): TGTGCCAGCAGTTTAGATTACATCACAGAAAGCGAGCAGTACTTC. Translation gives CASSLDYITESEQYF.

This clonotype came up many times. The gene calls are TRBV5-6 and TRBJ2-7; possible D gene TRBD1, 6 bases. The CDR3 loop spans 15 amino acids. Per germline, CDR1 SGHDT and CDR2 YYEEEE. The V gene lost 4 bases and the J gene lost 7 bases, with 21 bases spanning the gap. The CDR3 DNA follows: TGTGCCAGCAGCGTCCGGGACACGGCGTTGATGGAGCAGTACTTC. This sequence encodes CASSVRDTALMEQYF.

As regards this clonotype: It may be a read error: a sequence one base away is much more abundant. The genes are TRBV11-2 and TRBJ2-1, with 15 nucleotides matching TRBD2. Germline V gene sequence: CDR1 SGHAT, CDR2 FQNNGV. CDR3 length equals 19 residues. Trimming removed 6 bases from V and 2 bases from J; junction bases left unmatched: 11. The CDR3 sequence is CASSQLGLAGGPAYNEQFF. The CDR3 coding sequence is TGTGCCAGCAGTCAACTGGGACTAGCGGGGGGTCCCGCCTACAATGAGCAGTTCTTC. Variable domain in full (rest from reference TRBV11-2 and TRBJ2-1): EAGVAQSPRYKIIEKRQSVAFWCNPISGHATLYWYQQILGQGPKLLIQFQNNGVVDDSQLPKDRFSAERLKGVDSTLKIQPAKLEDSAVYLCASSQLGLAGGPAYNEQFFGPGTRLTVL.

The chain carries TRBV12-3 or TRBV12-4 and TRBJ2-7; D tentatively reads TRBD1 or TRBD2 (5 bases each). V lost 5 bases and J 5 bases, leaving 7 bases between the germline ends. The CDR3 is 11 amino acids. CDR3 DNA sequence: TGTGCCAGCAGTCAGGGACACGAGCAGTACTTC. This translates into CASSQGHEQYF.

The chain joins TRBV7-9 to TRBJ2-7; D ambiguous. Between the trimmed V and J ends, which lost 1 base and 0 bases, there was a span of 10 bases. The CDR3 has 15 amino acids. Germline V gives CDR1 SEHNR, CDR2 FQNEAQ (reference sequence). The CDR3, as DNA: TGTGCCAGCAGCTTAGAAGGTTCCCGCTCCTACGAGCAGTACTTC. Translation gives CASSLEGSRSYEQYF.

This clonotype was counted at least ten times. The V call is TRBV20-1, the J call TRBJ1-5, with D perhaps matching TRBD1 (5 bases). Germline CDR1 reads DFQATT; CDR2 reads SNEGSKA (reference sequence). Trimming pared 6 bases from V and 1 base from J, leaving 10 bases between. CDR3 length: 13 residues. DNA of the CDR3: TGCAGTGCCGGCAGGGCAAGCAATCAGCCCCAGCATTTT. This codes for CSAGRASNQPQHF.

This clonotype was seen more than once but under ten times. This rearrangement joins TRBV3-1 to TRBJ1-4, with a weak D call TRBD1 (6 bases). Germline loops: CDR1 LGHDT, CDR2 YNNKEL (reference sequence). This CDR3 is 16 amino acids long. Trimming stripped 0 bases from V and 5 bases from J, with 13 bases between. This CDR3 is CASSQDRGKGNEKLFF. The CDR3 DNA reads TGTGCCAGCAGCCAAGATAGGGGGAAAGGAAATGAAAAACTGTTTTTT.

This clonotype occurred a few times. The chain combines TRBV5-6 with TRBJ2-7; 10 bases line up with TRBD1. The germline V gene encodes CDR1 SGHDT and CDR2 YYEEEE. Unmatched junction bases numbered 14, after V lost 7 bases and J lost 4 bases. The CDR3 has 16 amino acids. The CDR3 sequence: CASGKTGTGVLYEQYF. In DNA form, the CDR3 reads TGTGCCAGCGGGAAGACCGGGACAGGGGTTTTGTACGAGCAGTACTTC.

This clonotype showed up many times. This chain links TRBV11-2 with TRBJ2-2; 7 positions match TRBD1. This CDR3 has 15 amino acids. J lost 5 bases, V lost 0 bases, and 3 bases had no gene match. Germline V lookup: CDR1 SGHAT, CDR2 FQNNGV. The CDR3 DNA follows: TGTGCCAGCAGCTTAGATGGCAGGGGGACCGGGGAGCTGTTTTTT. Translation: CASSLDGRGTGELFF.

The V and J genes are TRBV5-4 and TRBJ1-2, with a weak D call TRBD1 (6 bases). V lost 4 bases to trimming and J lost 0 bases, with 16 bases between them. CDR1 and CDR2 from the germline V gene are SGHNT and YYREEE (reference sequence). The CDR3 length is 16 residues. This CDR3 reads CASSPPTGLANYGYTF. The CDR3, as DNA: TGTGCCAGCAGCCCGCCTACAGGGCTAGCTAACTATGGCTACACCTTC.

This clonotype was seen a few times. The chain carries TRBV11-3 and TRBJ2-5; D unclear. The germline V and J ends were trimmed by 3 bases and 3 bases, with 8 bases remaining between them. The CDR3 is 13 amino acids. Germline CDR1 is SGHNT and CDR2 is YENEEA. CDR3 sequence reads: CASSLVAEETQYF. The CDR3 nucleotides are TGTGCCAGCAGCTTGGTGGCAGAAGAGACCCAGTACTTC.

In its sample, this clonotype was seen a few times. This chain connects TRBV4-3 to TRBJ2-2; TRBD1 matches 8 bases. CDR1 and CDR2 (germline): LGHNA, YSLEER. CDR3 length: 15 amino acids. V shed 0 bases and J 9 bases; nucleotides not matched to a gene: 6. For the CDR3, the DNA is TGCGCCAGCAGCCAAGATAACCAGGGGGCTTGGGAGCTGTTTTTT. It translates to CASSQDNQGAWELFF.

This clonotype was recorded many times. This chain links TRBV14 with TRBJ2-5; 11 bases are a match to TRBD1. CDR3 length: 17 residues. Germline CDR1 is SGHDN and CDR2 is FVKESK. V shed 2 bases, J shed 2 bases, and the junction held 7 bases outside the gene matches. CDR3 sequence: CASSQLQGQGEQETQYF. CDR3 coding DNA: TGTGCCAGCAGCCAACTCCAGGGACAGGGGGAACAAGAGACCCAGTACTTC. The full variable domain, its missing parts supplied by reference TRBV14 and TRBJ2-5, is EAGVTQFPSHSVIEKGQTVTLRCDPISGHDNLYWYRRVMGKEIKFLLHFVKESKQDESGMPNNRFLAERTGGTYSTLKVQPAELEDSGVYFCASSQLQGQGEQETQYFGPGTRLLVL.

This clonotype was observed many times. The chain joins TRBV20-1 to TRBJ1-1; D call uncertain. The germline V gene encodes CDR1 DFQATT and CDR2 SNEGSKA (reference sequence). The CDR3 is 13 residues long. The V gene lost 1 base and the J gene lost 0 bases, with 6 bases spanning the gap. As DNA, the CDR3 is TGCAGTGCTAGAGGTTGGGTGAACACTGAAGCTTTCTTT. It yields the protein CSARGWVNTEAFF.

This clonotype was counted many times. This rearrangement joins TRBV4-2 to TRBJ2-1, with no clear D. Germline loops: CDR1 LGHNA, CDR2 YNFKEQ. CDR3 length equals 12 residues. The ends were cut back, 4 bases at V and 10 bases at J, with 11 bases in the middle. Here the CDR3 reads CASSPGVSEQFF. CDR3 DNA sequence: TGTGCCAGCAGCCCAGGTGTATCAGAGCAGTTCTTC.

This clonotype was observed many times. V usage is TRBV5-1 and J usage is TRBJ1-4; D is uncertain. Germline V gene lookup returns CDR1 SGHRS and CDR2 YFSETQ. V dropped 0 bases and J dropped 5 bases, with 8 bases sitting between them. The CDR3 contains 14 residues. CDR3 sequence: CASSLEAGNEKLFF. CDR3 nucleotide sequence: TGCGCCAGCAGCTTGGAGGCGGGGAATGAAAAACTGTTTTTT.

This clonotype was picked up many times. The chain joins TRBV20-1 to TRBJ2-7, with D perhaps being TRBD1 or TRBD2 (5 bases each). Looked up from germline, CDR1 is DFQATT and CDR2 is SNEGSKA (reference sequence). Trimming took 6 bases from V and 3 from J, leaving 12 bases between them. The CDR3 has 12 residues. CDR3 residues: CSAQKRGYEQYF. Here the CDR3 DNA reads TGCAGTGCACAAAAGAGGGGCTACGAGCAGTACTTC.

This clonotype has ten or more counts. V and J are TRBV6-1 and TRBJ2-5; 11 positions agree with TRBD2. V shed 2 bases, J shed 4 bases, and the junction held 6 bases outside the gene matches. CDR1 and CDR2 (germline): MNHNS, SASEGT. The CDR3 spans 16 residues. CDR3 sequence (DNA): TGTGCCAGCAGTGAAATAGCGGGGGGGCTGAGAGAGACCCAGTACTTC. It translates to CASSEIAGGLRETQYF.

Ten or more counts support this clonotype. This chain links TRBV20-1 with TRBJ2-1; a possible D gene is TRBD2 (5 bases). Germline values: CDR1 DFQATT, CDR2 SNEGSKA (reference sequence). V lost 6 bases to trimming and J lost 0 bases, with 18 bases between them. The CDR3 covers 16 residues. The CDR3 region is CSAVRGRARSYNEQFF. CDR3 in DNA: TGCAGTGCGGTCCGGGGTCGGGCCCGCTCCTACAATGAGCAGTTCTTC.

The gene calls are TRBV24-1 and TRBJ2-5; perhaps TRBD2 as D (5 bases). The germline V and J ends were trimmed by 0 bases and 11 bases, with 9 bases remaining between them. This CDR3 comprises 12 residues. CDR1 is KGHDR and CDR2 is SFDVKD in the germline V gene. The CDR3 protein is CATSDLGGLQYF. Here the CDR3 DNA reads TGTGCCACCAGTGATTTGGGCGGGCTGCAGTACTTC.

The chain couples TRBV7-2 to TRBJ2-4; no clear D gene. Trimming left V 5 bases short and J 3 bases short, with 11 bases between. Germline lookup yields CDR1 SGHTA and CDR2 FQGNSA. The CDR3 loop spans 14 amino acids. CDR3 DNA: TGTGCCAGCAGCCCCGCAGGATACAAAAACATTCAGTACTTC. It encodes CASSPAGYKNIQYF.

V gene TRBV12-3 or TRBV12-4 combines with J gene TRBJ1-2; no clear D. Deletions cut 1 base from V and 7 bases from J, with 7 bases between. The CDR3 is made up of 12 amino acids. The CDR3 region is CASSLEHSGYTF. CDR3 in DNA: TGTGCCAGCAGTTTAGAGCACAGTGGCTACACCTTC.

This clonotype was counted ten times or more. The J gene is TRBJ2-7, the V gene TRBV5-4; 8 bases are shared with TRBD1. CDR1 SGHNT and CDR2 YYREEE come from the germline V gene (reference sequence). This CDR3 region has 13 residues. The V gene end was trimmed by 5 bases and the J gene end by 2 bases; junction bases not matched to a gene: 3. For the CDR3, the DNA is TGTGCCAGCAGGCCACAGGGGGCCTACGAGCAGTACTTC. Translating it yields CASRPQGAYEQYF.